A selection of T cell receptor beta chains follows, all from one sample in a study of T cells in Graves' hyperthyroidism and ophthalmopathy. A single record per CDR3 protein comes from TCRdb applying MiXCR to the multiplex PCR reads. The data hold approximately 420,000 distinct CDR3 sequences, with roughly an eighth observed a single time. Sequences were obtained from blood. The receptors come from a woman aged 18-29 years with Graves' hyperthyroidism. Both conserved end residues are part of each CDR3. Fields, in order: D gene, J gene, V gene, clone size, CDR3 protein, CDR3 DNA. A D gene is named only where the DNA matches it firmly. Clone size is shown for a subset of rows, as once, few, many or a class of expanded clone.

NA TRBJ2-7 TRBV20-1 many CSASRRNLPDEQYF TGCAGTGCTAGTCGCCGAAACTTGCCTGACGAGCAGTACTTC
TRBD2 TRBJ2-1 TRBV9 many CASSGGTINNEQFF TGTGCCAGCAGCGGGGGGACTATTAACAATGAGCAGTTCTTC
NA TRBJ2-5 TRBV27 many CASSFFPSGETQYF TGTGCCAGCAGTTTTTTCCCCAGTGGGGAGACCCAGTACTTC
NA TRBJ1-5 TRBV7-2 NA CASSLDWVGPQHF TGTGCCAGCAGCTTGGACTGGGTCGGACCCCAGCATTTT
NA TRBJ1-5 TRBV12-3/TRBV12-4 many CASSLQGYNQPQHF TGTGCCAGCAGTTTGCAGGGGTACAATCAGCCCCAGCATTTT
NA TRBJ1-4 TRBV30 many CAWSRQSNEKLFF TGTGCCTGGAGTCGGCAGTCTAATGAAAAACTGTTTTTT
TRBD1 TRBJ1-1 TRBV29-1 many CSVERQGKSHTEAFF TGCAGCGTTGAACGACAGGGGAAATCCCACACTGAAGCTTTCTTT
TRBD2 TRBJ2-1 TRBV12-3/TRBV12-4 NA CASRKAGGPLGEQFF TGTGCCAGCAGAAAAGCGGGAGGGCCGCTCGGTGAGCAGTTCTTC
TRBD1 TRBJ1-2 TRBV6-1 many CASSRDRAYGYTF TGTGCCAGCAGTAGGGACAGGGCCTATGGCTACACCTTC
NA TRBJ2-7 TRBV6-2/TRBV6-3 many CASSYGTGVYEQYF TGTGCCAGCAGTTACGGGACTGGTGTCTACGAGCAGTACTTC
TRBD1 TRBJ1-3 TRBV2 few CARSLKTGGSGNTIYF TGTGCCAGATCCCTTAAAACAGGGGGCTCGGGAAACACCATATATTTT
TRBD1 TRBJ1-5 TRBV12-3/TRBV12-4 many CASSPEGGTNQPQHF TGTGCCAGCAGTCCGGAAGGGGGCACCAATCAGCCCCAGCATTTT
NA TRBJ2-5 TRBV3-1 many CASSQFRVSGETQYF TGTGCCAGCAGCCAATTCAGGGTATCGGGAGAGACCCAGTACTTC
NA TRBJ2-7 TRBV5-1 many CASSLTDLYEQYF TGCGCCAGCAGCTTGACGGACCTTTACGAGCAGTACTTC
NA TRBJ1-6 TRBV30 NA CAWNNGQVASPLHF TGTGCCTGGAACAACGGGCAGGTGGCTTCACCCCTCCACTTT
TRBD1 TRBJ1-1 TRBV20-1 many CSARVDHRGLNTEAFF TGCAGTGCTAGAGTTGACCACAGGGGACTGAACACTGAAGCTTTCTTT
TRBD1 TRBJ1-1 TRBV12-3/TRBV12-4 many CASSPDRTGTEAFF TGTGCCAGCAGTCCGGACAGGACGGGCACTGAAGCTTTCTTT
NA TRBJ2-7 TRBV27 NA CASSLSRKPSYEQYF TGTGCCAGCAGTTTATCCAGAAAGCCCTCCTACGAGCAGTACTTC
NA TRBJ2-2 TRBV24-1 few CATSDQLTVGELFF TGTGCCACCAGTGACCAACTAACAGTCGGGGAGCTGTTTTTT
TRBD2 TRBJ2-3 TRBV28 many CASSPLAGAVADTQYF TGTGCCAGCAGTCCCCTGGCGGGAGCGGTTGCAGATACGCAGTATTTT